This is a list of T cell receptor beta chains from one sample in a study of T cells after yellow fever vaccination. TCRdb reprocessed the 5' RACE reads via MiXCR and lists one record per CDR3 protein. The repertoire includes about 68,000 distinct CDR3 sequences, about 7% of them detected once, and 37% sits in the top ten. The specimen comprised CD8+ T cells sorted from PBMCs, sampled about 41 days after the first yellow fever vaccination. The receptors were gathered from a man between 18 and 35 years old who received the YFV17D yellow fever vaccine. CDR3s include the opening cysteine and the closing phenylalanine or tryptophan. The order of the fields is D gene, clone size, J gene, V gene, CDR3 protein, CDR3 DNA. D genes are given only for firm matches. Clone size is shown for a subset of rows, as once, few, many or a class of expanded clone.

D: NA; size: many; J: TRBJ1-1; V: TRBV5-1; CDR3: CASSLRKLGGTEAFF; DNA: TGCGCCAGCAGCTTGCGTAAGTTAGGGGGCACTGAAGCTTTCTTT
D: TRBD1; size: many; J: TRBJ2-5; V: TRBV6-5; CDR3: CASSYVDRGLETQYF; DNA: TGTGCCAGCAGTTACGTAGACAGGGGGCTTGAGACCCAGTACTTC
D: NA; size: many; J: TRBJ2-3; V: TRBV25-1; CDR3: CASTSGAGTDTQYF; DNA: TGTGCCAGCACATCAGGGGCTGGCACAGATACGCAGTATTTT
D: TRBD2; size: many; J: TRBJ2-1; V: TRBV6-1; CDR3: CASRGLAGKEQFF; DNA: TGTGCCAGCAGAGGACTAGCGGGGAAGGAGCAGTTCTTC
D: NA; size: many; J: TRBJ2-7; V: TRBV20-1; CDR3: CSAAGSGASYEQYF; DNA: TGCAGTGCTGCAGGTTCGGGGGCGAGCTACGAGCAGTACTTC
D: NA; size: NA; J: TRBJ2-1; V: TRBV12-3/TRBV12-4; CDR3: CASSFSTAYNEQFF; DNA: TGTGCCAGCAGTTTTTCGACAGCCTACAATGAGCAGTTCTTC
D: NA; size: few; J: TRBJ1-2; V: TRBV7-9; CDR3: CASSPLFGEMGGYTF; DNA: TGTGCCAGCAGCCCCCTTTTTGGGGAAATGGGTGGCTACACCTTC
D: TRBD1; size: many; J: TRBJ2-1; V: TRBV5-1; CDR3: CASSSGQGANNEQFF; DNA: TGCGCCAGCAGCTCGGGACAGGGGGCGAACAATGAGCAGTTCTTC
D: NA; size: NA; J: TRBJ2-1; V: TRBV4-2; CDR3: CASSPGGRRYEQFF; DNA: TGTGCCAGCAGCCCCGGGGGCCGGCGCTATGAGCAGTTCTTC
D: NA; size: many; J: TRBJ1-5; V: TRBV4-1; CDR3: CASSQRQGSNQPQHF; DNA: TGCGCCAGCAGCCAAAGACAAGGGAGCAATCAGCCCCAGCATTTT
D: NA; size: NA; J: TRBJ2-2; V: TRBV30; CDR3: CAWSVFGELFF; DNA: TGTGCCTGGAGTGTCTTCGGGGAGCTGTTTTTT
D: NA; size: many; J: TRBJ2-3; V: TRBV4-3; CDR3: CASSQDFWTLDTDTQYF; DNA: TGCGCCAGCAGCCAAGATTTTTGGACCCTAGACACAGATACGCAGTATTTT
D: NA; size: many; J: TRBJ1-6; V: TRBV5-1; CDR3: CASSLGLWSSDSPLHF; DNA: TGCGCCAGCAGCTTGGGGCTCTGGTCCTCGGATTCACCCCTCCACTTT
D: TRBD2; size: NA; J: TRBJ2-7; V: TRBV7-2; CDR3: CASSPTGGVHEQYF; DNA: TGTGCCAGCAGCCCCACTGGGGGGGTCCACGAGCAGTACTTC
D: NA; size: many; J: TRBJ1-4; V: TRBV12-3/TRBV12-4; CDR3: CASSFGGRTERLFF; DNA: TGTGCCAGCAGTTTCGGGGGCAGAACTGAAAGACTGTTTTTT
D: TRBD2; size: many; J: TRBJ2-5; V: TRBV6-2/TRBV6-3; CDR3: CAEQASGAVRQETQYF; DNA: TGTGCCGAGCAGGCTAGCGGGGCGGTTCGACAAGAGACCCAGTACTTC
D: NA; size: few; J: TRBJ2-7; V: TRBV7-6; CDR3: CASSLGGTGSYEQYF; DNA: TGTGCCAGCAGCTTGGGAGGCACAGGATCCTACGAGCAGTACTTC
D: NA; size: NA; J: TRBJ2-2; V: TRBV19; CDR3: CASSLAVQGGETGELFF; DNA: TGTGCCAGTAGCCTAGCGGTACAGGGAGGAGAAACCGGGGAGCTGTTTTTT
D: NA; size: many; J: TRBJ1-5; V: TRBV28; CDR3: CASSLVVGFNQPQHF; DNA: TGTGCCAGCAGTTTAGTTGTAGGGTTCAATCAGCCCCAGCATTTT
D: TRBD2; size: few; J: TRBJ2-1; V: TRBV11-2; CDR3: CASSLGSGVLNEQFF; DNA: TGTGCCAGCAGCTTAGGAAGCGGGGTTCTCAATGAGCAGTTCTTC
D: NA; size: many; J: TRBJ2-2; V: TRBV7-9; CDR3: CASSSFRTLNTGELFF; DNA: TGTGCCAGCAGCTCCTTTAGGACACTGAACACCGGGGAGCTGTTTTTT
D: NA; size: many; J: TRBJ2-5; V: TRBV21-1; CDR3: CASSKNRGRLEETQYF; DNA: TGTGCCAGCAGCAAAAACCGTGGCAGGTTGGAAGAGACCCAGTACTTC
D: TRBD1; size: few; J: TRBJ1-1; V: TRBV7-9; CDR3: CASSSTGKANTEAFF; DNA: TGTGCCAGCAGCTCGACAGGGAAGGCGAACACTGAAGCTTTCTTT
D: NA; size: many; J: TRBJ1-5; V: TRBV6-6; CDR3: CASSPYGYSNQPQHF; DNA: TGTGCCAGCAGTCCATATGGGTATAGCAATCAGCCCCAGCATTTT
D: TRBD2; size: many; J: TRBJ2-1; V: TRBV28; CDR3: CASSVQTSRHEQFF; DNA: TGTGCCAGCAGTGTCCAGACTAGCAGGCATGAGCAGTTCTTC
D: NA; size: many; J: TRBJ1-1; V: TRBV27; CDR3: CASSSPGWGTEAFF; DNA: TGTGCCAGCAGTTCCCCAGGGTGGGGAACTGAAGCTTTCTTT
D: NA; size: many; J: TRBJ2-7; V: TRBV6-2/TRBV6-3; CDR3: CASSPLTASEQYF; DNA: TGTGCCAGCAGCCCCCTGACTGCCTCCGAGCAGTACTTC
D: TRBD1; size: few; J: TRBJ1-2; V: TRBV4-1; CDR3: CASSPGQVWSYGYTF; DNA: TGCGCCAGCAGCCCTGGACAGGTGTGGAGCTATGGCTACACCTTC
D: TRBD1; size: many; J: TRBJ1-1; V: TRBV12-3/TRBV12-4; CDR3: CASSFEWTGGIGGAFF; DNA: TGTGCCAGCAGCTTCGAGTGGACAGGAGGAATTGGAGGAGCTTTCTTT
D: NA; size: few; J: TRBJ2-5; V: TRBV6-2/TRBV6-3; CDR3: CASSYSGYQETQYF; DNA: TGTGCCAGCAGTTATTCAGGGTACCAAGAGACCCAGTACTTC
D: NA; size: NA; J: TRBJ1-1; V: TRBV4-1; CDR3: CASSQSDSEAFF; DNA: TGCGCCAGCAGCCAATCGGACAGTGAAGCTTTCTTT
D: NA; size: NA; J: TRBJ2-1; V: TRBV12-3/TRBV12-4; CDR3: CASSFGSNEQFF; DNA: TGTGCCAGCAGTTTCGGATCCAATGAGCAGTTCTTC
D: NA; size: many; J: TRBJ2-1; V: TRBV2; CDR3: CASNEQFF; DNA: TGTGCCAGCAATGAGCAGTTCTTC